This TCR beta chain derives from a study of CD8+ T cells in alopecia areata. Concerning this clone: Its antigen is as yet unknown.

V shed 4 bases and J shed 7 bases, with 13 bases lying between them. The CDR3 spans 12 residues. Germline CDR1 and CDR2: SQVTM and ANQGSEA. Whole-study results and caveats: Elevated clonality characterized lesional scalp relative to normal scalp, particularly in alopecia totalis/universalis. Mice showed clearer TCR sharing than patients did, a gap that was possibly HLA-related.

Sequencing used cDNA as its template, made by extracting RNA and reverse transcribing it. Some clones are missing from TCRdb's copy, which holds only in-frame ones; the method was immunoSEQ multiplex PCR. In the table there are around 210,000 clones, 56% of which are singletons. Sorting separated CD4+ and CD8+ T cells out of PBMCs. This clonotype was obtained from a human donor in good health. The chain links TRBV29-1 to TRBJ1-2; D ambiguous. Source material: CD8+ T cells sorted from blood. The CDR3 coding sequence is TGCAGCGTTGTCGACGAAGGACCTGGCTACACCTTC. It yields the protein CSVVDEGPGYTF.